This paragraph covers one T cell receptor (beta chain) sequence. Germline lookup yields CDR1 LNHDA and CDR2 SQIVND (reference sequence). The CDR3 runs 15 residues. The ends lost 3 bases at V and 7 bases at J; junction bases unmatched: 9. Profiling relied on immunoSEQ multiplex PCR, and the TCRdb table lists in-frame clones only, not all of them. The table shows a few hundred thousand clones, with approximately 96% occurring only once. The data are from a study of shared clonotypes between healthy human individuals. The receptor's source is a man aged 25-40 years in good health. Material for sequencing was memory CD8+ T cells sorted from blood. Subset denoted: CD45RO+ cells pooled with CCR7-negative TemRA cells. J is TRBJ1-5 and V is TRBV19, with TRBD1 matching 7 bases. CDR3 sequence: CASSMFRGVRQPQHF. CDR3 DNA sequence: TGTGCCAGTAGTATGTTCAGGGGGGTCAGACAGCCCCAGCATTTT.